Shown below are 21 T cell receptor beta chains from a single sample sequenced in a study of blood T cell repertoires in COVID-19. Sequencing used immunoSEQ multiplex PCR; TCRdb keeps in-frame clones, though not all of them. The data hold 65,000 to 90,000 clones, with about 91% observed a single time. Sequenced material: peripheral blood. Every receptor here comes from a man older than 75 with acute or convalescent COVID-19.

The J gene is TRBJ1-2, the V gene TRBV19; D is uncertain. This CDR3 comprises 16 residues. Germline assignment: CDR1 LNHDA and CDR2 SQIVND (reference sequence). V lost 3 bases and J 2 bases, leaving 16 bases between the germline ends. CDR3 sequence reads: CASSIEAGVGNYGYTF. Written as DNA, the CDR3 is TGTGCCAGTAGTATCGAGGCCGGGGTAGGAAACTATGGCTACACCTTC.

This clone came up once. The V and J genes are TRBV6-5 and TRBJ2-7; TRBD1 is a possible D gene (6 bases). The CDR3 is 13 residues long. Trimming took 4 bases from V and 3 from J, leaving 10 bases between them. Germline CDR1 reads MNHEY; CDR2 reads SVGAGI. The CDR3, as DNA: TGTGCCAGCAGTTCCCTCAGGGGCTACGAGCAGTACTTC. Protein sequence: CASSSLRGYEQYF.

The CDR3 DNA follows: TGTGCCAGCAGCCTAAGAGGGGATTTGAGCGGGATTGAGCAGTTCTTC. Translating it yields CASSLRGDLSGIEQFF. The chain links TRBV3-1 (or the pseudogene TRBV3-2) to TRBJ2-1; 7 nucleotides align to TRBD2. Germline V gene sequence: CDR1 LGHDT, CDR2 YNNKEL (reference sequence). The V segment lost 4 bases and the J segment 9 bases; nucleotides outside the gene matches: 15. This CDR3 spans 16 amino acids.

The rearrangement links TRBV6-6 to TRBJ2-3; unclear D gene. Deletions cut 5 bases from V and 2 bases from J, with 23 bases between. This CDR3 has 18 amino acids. Germline V lookup: CDR1 MNHNY, CDR2 SVGAGI (reference sequence). CDR3 protein: CASSPLDNSPHYTDTQYF. CDR3 DNA: TGTGCCAGCAGTCCCCTCGACAACAGCCCTCATTACACAGATACGCAGTATTTT.

The J gene is TRBJ1-3, the V gene TRBV9; D is possibly TRBD1 (5 bases). Per germline, CDR1 SGDLS and CDR2 YYNGEE. Deletions cut 3 bases from V and 3 bases from J, with 16 bases between. The CDR3 runs 16 residues. The CDR3 here is CASSAGVRLGGNTIYF. The CDR3 bases are TGTGCCAGCAGCGCGGGGGTACGGCTCGGTGGAAACACCATATATTTT.

The chain is built from TRBV21-1 and TRBJ2-7; the table's D gene call, TRBD1, was not cross checked with the DNA. TRBV21-1 is reported as a pseudogene. CDR3 length: 18 residues. The CDR3, as DNA: TGTGCCAGCACCCAAGAGGGACAGGATACCCCGGGGACCTACGAGCAGTACTTC. Amino acid sequence: CASTQEGQDTPGTYEQYF.

This sequence joins TRBV7-9 and TRBJ2-1; 10 positions match TRBD2. In germline, CDR1 is SEHNR, CDR2 FQNEAQ (reference sequence). CDR3 length equals 17 residues. With 6 bases clipped from V and 7 bases from J, the junction kept 15 bases outside the gene matches. The CDR3 bases are TGTGCCAGCAGTCCCATCGGGCTAGCGGGAGCAATGAATGAGCAGTTCTTC. Its protein is CASSPIGLAGAMNEQFF.

The rearrangement joins TRBV5-8 to TRBJ1-2; 9 positions match TRBD1. Germline values: CDR1 SGHTS, CDR2 YDEGEE. This CDR3 spans 14 amino acids. Germline trimming cut 1 base from V and 4 bases from J; bases unmatched to any gene: 2. The CDR3 region has the DNA TGTGCCAGCAGCTTGTCGGACAGGGGCTATGGCTACACCTTC. Protein: CASSLSDRGYGYTF.

The V and J genes are TRBV10-1 and TRBJ1-4; 7 positions agree with TRBD1. This CDR3 has 13 amino acids. Trimming at V came to 1 base and at J to 10 bases, leaving 3 bases not matched to a gene. Germline V gene sequence: CDR1 WNHNN, CDR2 SYGVQD (reference sequence). This CDR3 is CASSEFQGGKLFF. CDR3 DNA: TGCGCCAGCAGTGAGTTCCAGGGGGGAAAACTGTTTTTT.

The rearrangement uses TRBV12-5 and TRBJ2-1; 9 positions agree with TRBD2. This CDR3 has 15 residues. The V gene end was trimmed by 1 base and the J gene end by 5 bases; junction bases not matched to a gene: 3. Germline assignment: CDR1 LGHNT and CDR2 FRNRAP. CDR3 in amino acids: CASGLGLAANNEQFF. In DNA form, the CDR3 reads TGTGCTAGTGGTTTGGGACTAGCGGCTAACAATGAGCAGTTCTTC.

The chain joins TRBV15 to TRBJ1-5; 10 bases map to TRBD1. The CDR3 has 15 residues. With 1 base clipped from V and 5 bases from J, the junction kept 2 bases outside the gene matches. Germline V lookup: CDR1 LNHNV, CDR2 YYDKDF (reference sequence). CDR3 sequence reads: CATSRGTGGDQPQHF. Written as DNA, the CDR3 is TGTGCCACCAGCAGAGGGACAGGGGGAGATCAGCCCCAGCATTTT. The variable domain in full, completed from reference TRBV15 and TRBJ1-5, reads DAMVIQNPRYQVTQFGKPVTLSCSQTLNHNVMYWYQQKSSQAPKLLFHYYDKDFNNEADTPDNFQSRRPNTSFCFLDIRSPGLGDTAMYLCATSRGTGGDQPQHFGDGTRLSIL.

This clone has just one count. The chain employs TRBV5-1 and TRBJ1-1; 7 bases are a match to TRBD1. Germline V lookup: CDR1 SGHRS, CDR2 YFSETQ. J was trimmed by 6 bases and V by 3 bases; bases with no gene match: 11. This CDR3 has 15 amino acids. The CDR3 reads CASSWEDEGASEAFF. CDR3 bases: TGCGCCAGCAGCTGGGAGGATGAGGGGGCTTCTGAAGCTTTCTTT.

The rearrangement joins TRBV29-1 to TRBJ2-5, with D possibly matching TRBD2 (5 bases). The CDR3 loop spans 15 amino acids. V was shortened by 1 base and J by 0 bases, with 12 bases between the two germline ends. The germline gives CDR1 SQVTM, CDR2 ANQGSEA. The CDR3 here is CSVEAFPGNQETQYF. CDR3 coding DNA: TGCAGCGTTGAAGCGTTTCCGGGGAACCAAGAGACCCAGTACTTC.

The chain is built from TRBV28 and TRBJ2-7; TRBD1 matches 10 bases. Unmatched junction bases numbered 6, after V lost 6 bases and J lost 4 bases. The CDR3 is made up of 14 amino acids. Germline assignment: CDR1 MDHEN and CDR2 SYDVKM. Here the CDR3 reads CASSVRQGAYEQYF. CDR3 DNA sequence: TGTGCCAGCAGCGTGCGACAGGGGGCTTACGAGCAGTACTTC.

The gene calls are TRBV3-1 (or the pseudogene TRBV3-2) and TRBJ2-7, with 8 bases matching TRBD2. The V and J ends lost 0 bases and 2 bases, in that order; junction bases with no gene match: 3. Germline assignment: CDR1 LGHDT and CDR2 YNNKEL (reference sequence). The CDR3 length is 15 residues. The CDR3 loop reads CASSQDPGGAYEQYF. The CDR3 DNA reads TGTGCCAGCAGCCAAGATCCCGGGGGGGCCTACGAGCAGTACTTC.

The chain combines TRBV29-1 with TRBJ1-4; D unresolved. The CDR3 totals 15 residues. In germline, CDR1 is SQVTM, CDR2 ANQGSEA. Trimming took off 3 bases at V and 0 bases at J, with 11 bases between the two ends. CDR3 sequence (DNA): TGCAGCGTTGAGAGGGCAGCTTCAACTAATGAAAAACTGTTTTTT. Amino acids: CSVERAASTNEKLFF.

This chain links TRBV25-1 with TRBJ1-2; D remains unclear. V gave up 1 base and J gave up 4 bases, with 10 bases separating them. In germline, CDR1 is MGHDK, CDR2 SYGVNS. The CDR3 length is 14 residues. CDR3 loop: CASSESVRSYGYTF. The CDR3 region has the DNA TGTGCCAGCAGTGAATCGGTTCGGTCCTATGGCTACACCTTC.

The chain has TRBV18 and TRBJ2-7; D possibly corresponds to TRBD1 (6 bases). Germline CDR1 reads KGHSH; CDR2 reads LQKENI. The CDR3 runs 17 residues. The V and J ends lost 4 bases and 2 bases respectively, with 21 bases between them. The DNA of the CDR3 is TGTGCCAGCTCACTGACAACTACAGGGCGGGCCGCCTACGAGCAGTACTTC. Translation: CASSLTTTGRAAYEQYF.

The V and J genes are TRBV11-1 and TRBJ1-3, with no clear D. From germline, CDR1 is SGHAT and CDR2 FQDESV (reference sequence). The CDR3 loop spans 16 amino acids. V was shortened by 1 base and J by 4 bases, with 14 bases between the two germline ends. CDR3 DNA: TGTGCCAGCAGCTTAGTATCGGAGGGTAACGGAAACACCATATATTTT. It encodes CASSLVSEGNGNTIYF.

The gene calls are TRBV5-6 and TRBJ1-1; D is possibly TRBD1 (6 bases). The ends were cut back, 3 bases at V and 4 bases at J, with 25 bases in the middle. The CDR3 consists of 18 residues. Per the germline V gene, CDR1 is SGHDT and CDR2 is YYEEEE. CDR3 region: CASSSLLIDRMVSTEAFF. CDR3 sequence (DNA): TGTGCCAGCAGCTCTCTCTTAATCGACAGGATGGTGAGCACTGAAGCTTTCTTT.

The chain combines TRBV20-1 with TRBJ2-7; TRBD2 matches 14 bases. CDR1 is DFQATT, CDR2 SNEGSKA, per germline (reference sequence). The CDR3 contains 16 residues. The V and J ends lost 3 bases and 0 bases, in that order; junction bases with no gene match: 4. CDR3 in amino acids: CSASGTSGGTSYEQYF. In nucleotides, the CDR3 is TGCAGTGCTAGTGGGACTAGCGGGGGCACCTCCTACGAGCAGTACTTC.